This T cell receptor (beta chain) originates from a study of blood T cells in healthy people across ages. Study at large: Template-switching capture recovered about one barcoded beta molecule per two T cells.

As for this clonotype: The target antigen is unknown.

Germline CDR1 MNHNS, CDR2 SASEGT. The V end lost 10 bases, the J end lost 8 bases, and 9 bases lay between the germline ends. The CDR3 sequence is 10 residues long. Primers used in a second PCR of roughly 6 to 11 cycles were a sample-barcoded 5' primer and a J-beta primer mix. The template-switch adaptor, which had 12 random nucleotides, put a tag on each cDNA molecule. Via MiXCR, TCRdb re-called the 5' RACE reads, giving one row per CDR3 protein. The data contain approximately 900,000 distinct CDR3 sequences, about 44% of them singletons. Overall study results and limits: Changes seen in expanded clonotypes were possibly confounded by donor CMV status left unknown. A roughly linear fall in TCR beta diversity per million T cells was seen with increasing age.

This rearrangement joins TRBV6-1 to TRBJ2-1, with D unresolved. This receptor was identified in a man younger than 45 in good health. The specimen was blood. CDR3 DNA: TGTGCCATTAACCAGGATGAGCAGTTCTTC. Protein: CAINQDEQFF.